The rows below give T cell receptor beta chains drawn from one sample of a study of early T cells in non-severe SARS-CoV-2 infection. TCRdb analysed the 5' RACE reads with MiXCR anew, one entry per CDR3 protein. The table lists more than 65,000 distinct CDR3 sequences, 9.5% to 15% of them singletons. The sequenced material came from whole blood. The origin of the receptors is an adult who was a healthcare worker with PCR-confirmed SARS-CoV-2 infection or an uninfected control (not recorded which). Both conserved end residues are part of each CDR3. A D gene is named only where the DNA matches it firmly. Not all rows give a size; the values are once, few, many and, for expanded clones, a class.

j_gene: TRBJ2-7
v_gene: TRBV18
abundance: few
d_gene: .
CDR3aa: CASSPPAGFGYEQYF
CDR3nt: TGTGCCAGCTCACCACCCGCAGGGTTCGGGTACGAGCAGTACTTC

j_gene: TRBJ1-2
v_gene: TRBV28
abundance: many
d_gene: .
CDR3aa: CASSWPPAYGYTF
CDR3nt: TGTGCCAGCAGTTGGCCCCCAGCTTATGGCTACACCTTC

j_gene: TRBJ2-5
v_gene: TRBV6-2/TRBV6-3
abundance: few
d_gene: TRBD2
CDR3aa: CASRTFAAGLETQYF
CDR3nt: TGTGCCAGCAGGACCTTCGCAGCGGGGTTAGAGACCCAGTACTTC

j_gene: TRBJ2-1
v_gene: TRBV10-1
abundance: .
d_gene: .
CDR3aa: CASSESVGSYNEQFF
CDR3nt: TGCGCCAGCAGTGAGTCGGTGGGCTCCTACAATGAGCAGTTCTTC

j_gene: TRBJ2-3
v_gene: TRBV5-1
abundance: many
d_gene: .
CDR3aa: CASSGVGTDTQYF
CDR3nt: TGCGCCAGCAGCGGGGTGGGCACAGATACGCAGTATTTT

j_gene: TRBJ2-7
v_gene: TRBV10-3
abundance: .
d_gene: .
CDR3aa: CAITPGGLEQYF
CDR3nt: TGTGCCATCACCCCCGGGGGATTAGAGCAGTACTTC

j_gene: TRBJ1-1
v_gene: TRBV7-9
abundance: many
d_gene: TRBD1
CDR3aa: CASSRDRGAEAFF
CDR3nt: TGTGCCAGCAGCCGTGACAGGGGCGCTGAAGCTTTCTTT

j_gene: TRBJ2-7
v_gene: TRBV3-1
abundance: .
d_gene: .
CDR3aa: CASSLHNEAYEQYF
CDR3nt: TGTGCCAGCAGCCTCCACAATGAAGCCTACGAGCAGTACTTC

j_gene: TRBJ2-7
v_gene: TRBV5-1
abundance: .
d_gene: TRBD2
CDR3aa: CASSLEASGRAYEQYF
CDR3nt: TGCGCCAGCAGCTTGGAGGCTAGCGGGAGGGCCTACGAGCAGTACTTC

j_gene: TRBJ2-1
v_gene: TRBV6-6
abundance: few
d_gene: TRBD1
CDR3aa: CASSYGTVANEQFF
CDR3nt: TGTGCCAGCAGTTACGGGACAGTCGCCAATGAGCAGTTCTTC

j_gene: TRBJ2-5
v_gene: TRBV7-8
abundance: .
d_gene: TRBD2
CDR3aa: CASSLGGLAGKETQYF
CDR3nt: TGTGCCAGCAGCCTAGGGGGACTAGCGGGGAAAGAGACCCAGTACTTC

j_gene: TRBJ2-7
v_gene: TRBV4-2
abundance: .
d_gene: .
CDR3aa: CASSQWGLNFRF
CDR3nt: TGTGCCAGCAGCCAATGGGGACTCAACTTTAGATTC

j_gene: TRBJ2-7
v_gene: TRBV19
abundance: few
d_gene: .
CDR3aa: CASSMYGYYEQYF
CDR3nt: TGTGCCAGTAGTATGTACGGCTACTACGAGCAGTACTTC

j_gene: TRBJ2-1
v_gene: TRBV6-5
abundance: .
d_gene: TRBD1
CDR3aa: CASYRGPYNEQFF
CDR3nt: TGTGCCAGTTACAGGGGACCCTACAATGAGCAGTTCTTC

j_gene: TRBJ2-3
v_gene: TRBV7-9
abundance: few
d_gene: TRBD2
CDR3aa: CASSLGLAGMVRTDTQYF
CDR3nt: TGTGCCAGCAGCTTGGGACTAGCGGGGATGGTCCGTACAGATACGCAGTATTTT

j_gene: TRBJ1-2
v_gene: TRBV5-6
abundance: few
d_gene: .
CDR3aa: CASSPIKRREYGYTF
CDR3nt: TGTGCCAGCAGCCCCATAAAGCGGCGGGAATATGGCTACACCTTC

j_gene: TRBJ2-5
v_gene: TRBV7-7
abundance: .
d_gene: .
CDR3aa: CASSSLSVQETQYF
CDR3nt: TGTGCCAGCAGCTCCCTCAGCGTCCAAGAGACCCAGTACTTC

j_gene: TRBJ2-2
v_gene: TRBV12-3/TRBV12-4
abundance: many
d_gene: TRBD2
CDR3aa: CASSFRREAPGELFF
CDR3nt: TGTGCCAGCAGTTTCCGGCGGGAGGCTCCCGGGGAGCTGTTTTTT

j_gene: TRBJ2-5
v_gene: TRBV20-1
abundance: few
d_gene: .
CDR3aa: CSASWGQGLQETQYF
CDR3nt: TGCAGTGCTAGTTGGGGGCAGGGGCTTCAAGAGACCCAGTACTTC

j_gene: TRBJ2-7
v_gene: TRBV7-9
abundance: many
d_gene: .
CDR3aa: CASSLGSTAEQYF
CDR3nt: TGTGCCAGCAGCTTAGGATCTACAGCTGAGCAGTACTTC

j_gene: TRBJ2-1
v_gene: TRBV7-2
abundance: few
d_gene: .
CDR3aa: CASSLERGIEQFF
CDR3nt: TGTGCCAGCAGCTTAGAAAGGGGAATTGAGCAGTTCTTC

j_gene: TRBJ1-5
v_gene: TRBV20-1
abundance: many
d_gene: TRBD1
CDR3aa: CSARGQSNQPQHF
CDR3nt: TGCAGTGCTAGGGGACAGTCTAATCAGCCCCAGCATTTT

j_gene: TRBJ2-7
v_gene: TRBV9
abundance: few
d_gene: .
CDR3aa: CASSAPGDPGYEQYF
CDR3nt: TGTGCCAGCAGCGCCCCGGGGGACCCGGGGTACGAGCAGTACTTC

j_gene: TRBJ2-7
v_gene: TRBV10-2
abundance: few
d_gene: .
CDR3aa: CASSESSVRRDAYEQYF
CDR3nt: TGCGCCAGCAGTGAGTCGTCCGTGAGGAGGGATGCCTACGAGCAGTACTTC

j_gene: TRBJ2-5
v_gene: TRBV5-4
abundance: .
d_gene: .
CDR3aa: CASSSSGAQETQYF
CDR3nt: TGTGCCAGCAGCTCTTCAGGGGCCCAAGAGACCCAGTACTTC

j_gene: TRBJ2-5
v_gene: TRBV12-3/TRBV12-4
abundance: .
d_gene: TRBD2
CDR3aa: CASSWGQAGEGETQYF
CDR3nt: TGTGCCAGCAGTTGGGGTCAGGCGGGAGAGGGGGAGACCCAGTACTTC

j_gene: TRBJ1-6
v_gene: TRBV14
abundance: .
d_gene: .
CDR3aa: CASSQLSTASPLHF
CDR3nt: TGTGCCAGCAGCCAATTAAGCACTGCTTCACCCCTCCACTTT

j_gene: TRBJ1-2
v_gene: TRBV28
abundance: few
d_gene: .
CDR3aa: CASSLAQNNYGYTF
CDR3nt: TGTGCCAGCAGTTTAGCCCAGAATAACTATGGCTACACCTTC

j_gene: TRBJ2-3
v_gene: TRBV5-1
abundance: few
d_gene: TRBD2
CDR3aa: CASSSGASGGTQYF
CDR3nt: TGCGCCAGCAGCTCCGGAGCTAGCGGGGGTACGCAGTATTTT

j_gene: TRBJ2-1
v_gene: TRBV6-2/TRBV6-3
abundance: few
d_gene: TRBD2
CDR3aa: CASSFGGAGKNEQFF
CDR3nt: TGTGCCAGCAGCTTCGGGGGAGCGGGGAAGAATGAGCAGTTCTTC

j_gene: TRBJ2-7
v_gene: TRBV20-1
abundance: many
d_gene: .
CDR3aa: CSAPRGSYEQYF
CDR3nt: TGCAGTGCTCCCAGGGGTTCCTACGAGCAGTACTTC

j_gene: TRBJ1-1
v_gene: TRBV10-3
abundance: .
d_gene: .
CDR3aa: CAIRGKADTEAFF
CDR3nt: TGTGCCATCAGGGGGAAGGCGGACACTGAAGCTTTCTTT

j_gene: TRBJ1-1
v_gene: TRBV11-2
abundance: many
d_gene: TRBD1
CDR3aa: CASSARDSEAFF
CDR3nt: TGTGCCAGCAGCGCACGGGACAGCGAAGCTTTCTTT

j_gene: TRBJ1-6
v_gene: TRBV12-3/TRBV12-4
abundance: few
d_gene: .
CDR3aa: CASSLFPRGNSPLHF
CDR3nt: TGTGCCAGCAGCCTATTCCCCCGCGGAAATTCACCCCTCCACTTT

j_gene: TRBJ1-1
v_gene: TRBV7-2
abundance: .
d_gene: .
CDR3aa: CASSLNQGRFEAFF
CDR3nt: TGTGCCAGCAGCTTAAACCAGGGGCGGTTTGAAGCTTTCTTT

j_gene: TRBJ2-3
v_gene: TRBV14
abundance: many
d_gene: TRBD2
CDR3aa: CASSQGTSGAPDTQYF
CDR3nt: TGTGCCAGCAGCCAAGGGACTAGCGGGGCACCAGATACGCAGTATTTT

j_gene: TRBJ1-1
v_gene: TRBV5-1
abundance: .
d_gene: TRBD1
CDR3aa: CASSLGGQGSLRDTEAFF
CDR3nt: TGCGCCAGCAGCTTGGGGGGACAGGGGTCGCTTCGGGACACTGAAGCTTTCTTT

j_gene: TRBJ1-2
v_gene: TRBV10-3
abundance: .
d_gene: .
CDR3aa: CAISAVEGSYGYTF
CDR3nt: TGTGCCATCAGTGCTGTAGAGGGGTCCTATGGCTACACCTTC

j_gene: TRBJ2-3
v_gene: TRBV27
abundance: .
d_gene: TRBD1
CDR3aa: CASSTGTGITDTQYF
CDR3nt: TGTGCCAGCAGTACCGGGACAGGGATCACAGATACGCAGTATTTT

j_gene: TRBJ2-1
v_gene: TRBV7-2
abundance: few
d_gene: TRBD1
CDR3aa: CASSPSTGSFNEQFF
CDR3nt: TGTGCCAGCAGCCCCTCGACAGGGAGTTTCAATGAGCAGTTCTTC

j_gene: TRBJ2-5
v_gene: TRBV5-1
abundance: .
d_gene: .
CDR3aa: CASSRDQETQYF
CDR3nt: TGCGCCAGCAGCAGGGACCAAGAGACCCAGTACTTC

j_gene: TRBJ2-7
v_gene: TRBV7-2
abundance: .
d_gene: .
CDR3aa: CASSLGQRFYEQYF
CDR3nt: TGTGCCAGCAGCTTAGGGCAGCGCTTCTACGAGCAGTACTTC

j_gene: TRBJ1-5
v_gene: TRBV6-2/TRBV6-3
abundance: many
d_gene: .
CDR3aa: CASSADRLYQPQHF
CDR3nt: TGTGCCAGCAGCGCCGACAGGTTATATCAGCCCCAGCATTTT

j_gene: TRBJ1-2
v_gene: TRBV27
abundance: .
d_gene: .
CDR3aa: CASSSQRGNVYGYTF
CDR3nt: TGTGCCAGCAGTTCCCAAAGGGGGAACGTTTATGGCTACACCTTC

j_gene: TRBJ2-7
v_gene: TRBV7-2
abundance: .
d_gene: .
CDR3aa: CASSFPASYEQYF
CDR3nt: TGTGCCAGCAGCTTTCCCGCCTCTTACGAGCAGTACTTC

j_gene: TRBJ2-7
v_gene: TRBV7-2
abundance: few
d_gene: .
CDR3aa: CASSPTPTGYHEQYF
CDR3nt: TGTGCCAGCAGCCCCACTCCTACAGGGTACCACGAGCAGTACTTC

j_gene: TRBJ2-5
v_gene: TRBV7-2
abundance: .
d_gene: .
CDR3aa: CASSPSRAQETQYF
CDR3nt: TGTGCCAGCAGCCCTAGCAGAGCCCAAGAGACCCAGTACTTC

j_gene: TRBJ1-1
v_gene: TRBV7-2
abundance: few
d_gene: .
CDR3aa: CASSLRQDRWAFF
CDR3nt: TGTGCCAGCAGCTTAAGACAGGACCGCTGGGCTTTCTTT

j_gene: TRBJ2-1
v_gene: TRBV11-2
abundance: many
d_gene: .
CDR3aa: CASSLATGLTYNEQFF
CDR3nt: TGTGCCAGCAGCTTGGCCACAGGGTTAACCTACAATGAGCAGTTCTTC

j_gene: TRBJ2-4
v_gene: TRBV11-2
abundance: few
d_gene: .
CDR3aa: CASSPTEGPKNIQYF
CDR3nt: TGTGCCAGCAGCCCGACGGAGGGCCCTAAAAACATTCAGTACTTC

j_gene: TRBJ2-6
v_gene: TRBV6-4
abundance: few
d_gene: .
CDR3aa: CASGGGQGGANVLTF
CDR3nt: TGTGCCAGCGGAGGGGGGCAAGGTGGGGCCAACGTCCTGACTTTC

j_gene: TRBJ2-1
v_gene: TRBV11-2
abundance: many
d_gene: TRBD2
CDR3aa: CASSFYGGSIDEQFF
CDR3nt: TGTGCCAGCAGCTTCTACGGCGGGAGCATAGATGAGCAGTTCTTC

j_gene: TRBJ1-1
v_gene: TRBV28
abundance: few
d_gene: .
CDR3aa: CASVWGSTEAFF
CDR3nt: TGTGCCAGTGTGTGGGGGAGTACTGAAGCTTTCTTT

j_gene: TRBJ1-1
v_gene: TRBV12-5
abundance: .
d_gene: TRBD1
CDR3aa: CASGFGDRNTEAFF
CDR3nt: TGTGCTAGTGGTTTCGGGGACAGGAACACTGAAGCTTTCTTT

j_gene: TRBJ2-7
v_gene: TRBV6-2/TRBV6-3
abundance: many
d_gene: TRBD2
CDR3aa: CASSLAGQPYEQYF
CDR3nt: TGTGCCAGCAGCTTAGCGGGGCAACCCTACGAGCAGTACTTC

j_gene: TRBJ2-2
v_gene: TRBV28
abundance: .
d_gene: .
CDR3aa: CASNRETGELFF
CDR3nt: TGTGCCAGCAACAGGGAAACCGGGGAGCTGTTTTTT

j_gene: TRBJ2-5
v_gene: TRBV9
abundance: many
d_gene: .
CDR3aa: CASSSRTPNGETQYF
CDR3nt: TGTGCCAGCAGCTCAAGGACTCCGAACGGGGAGACCCAGTACTTC

j_gene: TRBJ2-3
v_gene: TRBV20-1
abundance: many
d_gene: TRBD2
CDR3aa: CSAYELARSTDTQYF
CDR3nt: TGCAGTGCTTATGAACTAGCGCGGAGCACAGATACGCAGTATTTT

j_gene: TRBJ2-1
v_gene: TRBV20-1
abundance: medium-sized
d_gene: TRBD1
CDR3aa: CSVHTGTGGNEQFF
CDR3nt: TGCAGTGTTCACACCGGGACAGGCGGAAATGAGCAGTTCTTC

j_gene: TRBJ2-7
v_gene: TRBV20-1
abundance: many
d_gene: TRBD2
CDR3aa: CSVGGSGKKEQYF
CDR3nt: TGCAGTGTCGGGGGTAGCGGGAAAAAAGAGCAGTACTTC